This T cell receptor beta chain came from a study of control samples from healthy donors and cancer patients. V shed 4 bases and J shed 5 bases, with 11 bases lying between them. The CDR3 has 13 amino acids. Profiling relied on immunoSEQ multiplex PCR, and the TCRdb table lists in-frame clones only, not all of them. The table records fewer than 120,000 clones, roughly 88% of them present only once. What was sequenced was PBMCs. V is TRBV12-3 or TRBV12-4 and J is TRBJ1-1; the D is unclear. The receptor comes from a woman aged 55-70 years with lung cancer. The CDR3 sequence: CASSSSTRTEAFF. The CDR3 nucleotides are TGTGCCAGCAGTTCGTCTACGCGGACTGAAGCTTTCTTT.